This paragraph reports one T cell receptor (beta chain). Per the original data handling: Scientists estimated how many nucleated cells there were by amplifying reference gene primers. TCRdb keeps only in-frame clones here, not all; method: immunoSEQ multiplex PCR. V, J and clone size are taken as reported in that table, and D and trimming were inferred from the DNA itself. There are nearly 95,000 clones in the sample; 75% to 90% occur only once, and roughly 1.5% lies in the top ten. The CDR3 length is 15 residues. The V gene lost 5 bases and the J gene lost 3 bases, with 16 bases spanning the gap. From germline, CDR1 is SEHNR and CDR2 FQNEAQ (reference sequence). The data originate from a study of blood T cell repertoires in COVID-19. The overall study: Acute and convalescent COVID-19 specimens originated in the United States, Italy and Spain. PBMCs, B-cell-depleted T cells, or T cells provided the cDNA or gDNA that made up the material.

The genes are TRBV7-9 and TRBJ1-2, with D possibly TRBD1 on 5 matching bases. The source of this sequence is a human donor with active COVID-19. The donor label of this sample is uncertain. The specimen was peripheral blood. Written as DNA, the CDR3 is TGTGCCAGCAGCCGGGGGGACCGTTTCGACTATGGCTACACCTTC. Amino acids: CASSRGDRFDYGYTF.